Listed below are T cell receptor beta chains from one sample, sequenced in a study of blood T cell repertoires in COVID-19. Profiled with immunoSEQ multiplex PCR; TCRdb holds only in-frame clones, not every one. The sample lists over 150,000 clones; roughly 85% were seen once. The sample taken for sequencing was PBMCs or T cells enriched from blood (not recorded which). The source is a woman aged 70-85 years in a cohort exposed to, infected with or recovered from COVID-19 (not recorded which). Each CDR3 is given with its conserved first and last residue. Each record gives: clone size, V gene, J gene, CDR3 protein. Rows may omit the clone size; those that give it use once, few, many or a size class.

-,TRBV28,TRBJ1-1,CASSSGGTEAFF
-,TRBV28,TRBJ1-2,CASSLMETGGYTF
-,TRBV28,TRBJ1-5,CASSLRPHRVGYNQPQHF
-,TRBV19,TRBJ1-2,CASSSPGQGNYGYTF
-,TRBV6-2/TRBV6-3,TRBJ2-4,CASSRGTAQNIQYF
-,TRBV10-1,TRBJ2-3,CASGLRAGTGRTDTQYF
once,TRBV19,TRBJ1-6,CASRSQGSNSPLHF
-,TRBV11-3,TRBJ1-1,CASSISGVTEAFF
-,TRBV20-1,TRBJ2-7,CSASASLAHEQYF
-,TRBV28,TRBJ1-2,CASHTPGQGRDGYTF
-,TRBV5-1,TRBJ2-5,CASSLALTGGQETQYF
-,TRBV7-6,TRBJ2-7,CASSLAREGLNEQYF
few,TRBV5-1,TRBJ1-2,CASSPQQGSANYGYTF
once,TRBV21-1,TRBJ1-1,CASSARTGCRLNTEAFF
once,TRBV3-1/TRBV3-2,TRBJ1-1,CASSQASRGPTEAFF
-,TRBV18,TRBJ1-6,CASSPKEGGNSPLHF
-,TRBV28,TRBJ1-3,CASRTTGGLSGNTIYF
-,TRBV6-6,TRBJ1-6,CASSYQQGLGNSPLHF
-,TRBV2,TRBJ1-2,CASSEALRGRGYGYTF
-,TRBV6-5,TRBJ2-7,CASRSGLAGFSEQYF
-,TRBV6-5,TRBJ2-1,CASSSSTSGRYEQFF
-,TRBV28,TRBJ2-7,CASSAPGRREQYF
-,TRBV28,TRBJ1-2,CASSFQGNGYTF
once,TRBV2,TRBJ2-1,CASSYSPWEQFF
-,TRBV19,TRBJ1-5,CATQGGQHSNQPQHF
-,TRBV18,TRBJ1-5,CASSPRGQGAGNQPQHF
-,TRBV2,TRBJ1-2,CASSEGQEYGYTF
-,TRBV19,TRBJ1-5,CASDRRSNQPQHF
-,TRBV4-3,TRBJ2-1,CASSQESGRAHNEQFF